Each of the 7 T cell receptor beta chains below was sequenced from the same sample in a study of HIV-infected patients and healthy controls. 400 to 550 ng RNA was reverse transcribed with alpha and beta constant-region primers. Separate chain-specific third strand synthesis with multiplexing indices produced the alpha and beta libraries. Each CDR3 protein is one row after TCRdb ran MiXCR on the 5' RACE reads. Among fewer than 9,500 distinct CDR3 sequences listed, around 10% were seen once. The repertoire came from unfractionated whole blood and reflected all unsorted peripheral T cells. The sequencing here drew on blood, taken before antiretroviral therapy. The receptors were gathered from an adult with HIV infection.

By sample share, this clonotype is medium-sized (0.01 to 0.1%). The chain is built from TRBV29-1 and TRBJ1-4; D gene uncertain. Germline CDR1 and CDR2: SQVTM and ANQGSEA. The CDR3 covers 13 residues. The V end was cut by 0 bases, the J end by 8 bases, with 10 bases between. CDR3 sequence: CSVEDLEEEKLFF. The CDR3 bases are TGCAGCGTTGAAGATCTTGAGGAAGAAAAACTGTTTTTT.

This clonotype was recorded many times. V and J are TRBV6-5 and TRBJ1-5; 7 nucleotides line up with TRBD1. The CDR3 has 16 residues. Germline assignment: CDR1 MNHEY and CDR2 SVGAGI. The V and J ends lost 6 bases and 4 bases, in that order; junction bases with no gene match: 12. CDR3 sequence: CASRRKPQGGNQPQHF. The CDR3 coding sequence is TGTGCCAGCAGGCGCAAGCCGCAGGGGGGAAATCAGCCCCAGCATTTT.

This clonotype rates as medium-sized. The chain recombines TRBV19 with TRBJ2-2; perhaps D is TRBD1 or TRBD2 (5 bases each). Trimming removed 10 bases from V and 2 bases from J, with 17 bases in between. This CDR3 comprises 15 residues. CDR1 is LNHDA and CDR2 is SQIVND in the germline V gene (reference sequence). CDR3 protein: CATSWGPRNTGELFF. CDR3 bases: TGTGCCACCTCATGGGGACCCCGAAACACCGGGGAGCTGTTTTTT.

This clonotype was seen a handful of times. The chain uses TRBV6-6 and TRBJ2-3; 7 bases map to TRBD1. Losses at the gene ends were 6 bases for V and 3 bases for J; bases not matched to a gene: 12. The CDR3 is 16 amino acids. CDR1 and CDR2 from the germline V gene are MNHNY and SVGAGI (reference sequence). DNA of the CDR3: TGTGCCAGCAGGCGGAGACAGGGACACATAACAGATACGCAGTATTTT. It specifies CASRRRQGHITDTQYF.

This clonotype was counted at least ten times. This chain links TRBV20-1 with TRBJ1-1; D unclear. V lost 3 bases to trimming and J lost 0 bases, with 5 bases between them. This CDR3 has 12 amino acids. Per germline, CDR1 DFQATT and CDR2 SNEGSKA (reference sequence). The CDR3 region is CSASPVNTEAFF. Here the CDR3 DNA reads TGCAGTGCTAGTCCGGTGAACACTGAAGCTTTCTTT.

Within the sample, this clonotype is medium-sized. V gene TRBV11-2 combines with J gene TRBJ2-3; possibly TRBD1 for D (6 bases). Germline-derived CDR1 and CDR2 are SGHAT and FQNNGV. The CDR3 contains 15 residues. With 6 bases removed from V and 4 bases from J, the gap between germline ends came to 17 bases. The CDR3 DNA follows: TGTGCCAGCAGTCGGCAGGTTGCAGGGGCAGATACGCAGTATTTT. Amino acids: CASSRQVAGADTQYF.

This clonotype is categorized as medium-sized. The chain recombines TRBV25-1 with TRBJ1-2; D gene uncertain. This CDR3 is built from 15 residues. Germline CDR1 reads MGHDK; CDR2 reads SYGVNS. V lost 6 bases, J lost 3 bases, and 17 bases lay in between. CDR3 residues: CASSPSGRADYGYTF. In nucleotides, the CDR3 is TGTGCCAGCAGCCCAAGTGGCAGAGCCGACTATGGCTACACCTTC.